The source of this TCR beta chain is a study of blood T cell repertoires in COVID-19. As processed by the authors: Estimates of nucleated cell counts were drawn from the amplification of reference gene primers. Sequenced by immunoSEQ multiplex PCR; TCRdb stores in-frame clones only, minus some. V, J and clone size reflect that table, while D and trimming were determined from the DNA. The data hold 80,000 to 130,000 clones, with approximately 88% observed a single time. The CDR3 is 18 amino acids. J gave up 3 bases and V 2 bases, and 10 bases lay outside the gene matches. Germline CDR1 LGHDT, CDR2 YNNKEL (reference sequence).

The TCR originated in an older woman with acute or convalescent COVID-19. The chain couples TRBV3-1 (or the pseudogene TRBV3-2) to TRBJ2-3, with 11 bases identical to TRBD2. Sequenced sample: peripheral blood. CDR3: CASSQPPVLAGVTDTQYF. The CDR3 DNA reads TGTGCCAGCAGCCAACCTCCCGTACTAGCGGGAGTGACAGATACGCAGTATTTT.